This T cell receptor beta chain appears in the sequencing data of a study of vaccination and CD4 T cells after COVID-19. At the level of the study: Samples after vaccination came a median approximately 2.5 months past dose two, ranging 14 to 241. Study-level points and caveats: Convalescent participants were relatively few, and none had early post-infection timepoints studied.

The Oncomine TCR Beta short-read assay sequenced DNA from cultured CD4+ T cells. DNA came from CD4+ T cells after culture. TCRdb reprocessed the PCR reads with MiXCR, giving one entry per CDR3 protein. The sample carries about 18,000 distinct CDR3 sequences, under 60% recorded once. As to treatment: approximately nine-day PBMC culture with coronavirus spike peptide pools or control peptides (ViraFEST assay). Once peptide pools had expanded antigen-specific T cells, ViraFEST sequenced TCRs. V was trimmed by 6 bases and J by 0 bases, leaving 12 bases between them. CDR1 and CDR2 from the germline V gene are MNHEY and SMNVEV (reference sequence). The CDR3 sequence is 15 residues long. This clonotype has just one count. Its matching antigen is unknown.

This TCR was recovered from a human donor who had recovered from COVID-19. Sequences were derived from CD4+ T cells from blood, cultured in vitro, sampled after SARS-CoV-2 vaccination. The rearrangement uses TRBV27 and TRBJ1-5, with no clear D. The CDR3 loop reads CASRYDYYSNQPQHF. In nucleotides, the CDR3 is TGTGCCAGCAGGTACGATTATTATAGCAATCAGCCCCAGCATTTT.